This entry is about one T cell receptor beta chain. These data originate in a study of blood T cell repertoires in COVID-19. Study-wide background: There were acute and convalescent COVID-19 samples, and they came from the United States, Italy and Spain. Sample material is recorded as cDNA or gDNA derived from T cells, B-cell-depleted T cells, or PBMCs.

Between the trimmed V and J ends, which lost 3 bases and 8 bases, there was a span of 13 bases. CDR1 and CDR2 from the germline V gene are SQVTM and ANQGSEA. The CDR3 totals 13 residues. In the study's own analysis: Nucleated cell counts were estimated from reference gene primer amplification. The data were produced by immunoSEQ multiplex PCR, yet TCRdb's version contains in-frame clones alone and is incomplete. D and trimming come from the DNA, and the V and J calls and clone size come from that table. The table shows about 270,000 clones, with around nine tenths occurring only once. Sequencing was carried out using peripheral blood. The receptor was derived from a man in his forties with active or convalescent COVID-19. The chain is built from TRBV29-1 and TRBJ1-4; D ambiguous. In DNA form, the CDR3 reads TGCAGCGTTGAGATCGCACCGGAGGAAAAACTGTTTTTT. Protein product: CSVEIAPEEKLFF.